This entry lists 6 T cell receptor beta chains sequenced from one sample in a study of control samples from healthy donors and cancer patients. Libraries were prepared by immunoSEQ multiplex PCR; TCRdb keeps only in-frame clonotypes and omits some of them. The table records approximately 69,000 clones, about nine tenths of them present only once. The material sequenced was PBMCs. These TCRs come from a man aged 55 to 70 with colorectal cancer.

The V and J genes are TRBV9 and TRBJ1-3, with D uncertain. Trimming took 0 bases from V and 0 from J, leaving 10 bases between them. The CDR3 extends over 16 amino acids. CDR1 is SGDLS and CDR2 is YYNGEE in the germline V gene. The CDR3 DNA reads TGTGCCAGCAGCGTAGGCGTCCAAAGCTCTGGAAACACCATATATTTT. Its protein is CASSVGVQSSGNTIYF.

In this sample, this clone turned up a few times. The chain couples TRBV18 to TRBJ2-1, with 11 bases aligning to TRBD1. Germline lookup yields CDR1 KGHSH and CDR2 LQKENI. V shed 4 bases, J shed 7 bases, and the junction held 6 bases outside the gene matches. CDR3 length: 15 amino acids. The CDR3 loop reads CASSQSGTGGNEQFF. The CDR3 DNA follows: TGTGCCAGCTCACAGTCCGGGACAGGGGGGAATGAGCAGTTCTTC.

V is TRBV2 and J is TRBJ1-5; tentatively, D is TRBD1 (5 bases). V lost 1 base and J 8 bases, leaving 15 bases between the germline ends. The CDR3 loop spans 15 amino acids. The germline gives CDR1 SNHLY, CDR2 FYNNEI. The CDR3 DNA sequence: TGTGCCAGCAGTGAAGGGGGCCAGGGTTTGGAGCCCCAGCATTTT. It translates to CASSEGGQGLEPQHF.

The CDR3 here is CASSLAFIRGGTSYEQYF. CDR3 bases: TGCGCCAGCAGCTTGGCCTTTATCAGGGGAGGGACATCCTACGAGCAGTACTTC. The chain employs TRBV5-1 and TRBJ2-7; perhaps TRBD2 as D (7 bases). The CDR3 runs 18 residues. The germline gives CDR1 SGHRS, CDR2 YFSETQ. Trimming took 0 bases from V and 1 from J, leaving 20 bases between them.

The chain joins TRBV28 to TRBJ2-7; 7 bases are shared with TRBD1. Germline CDR1 and CDR2: MDHEN and SYDVKM. CDR3 length: 13 amino acids. V dropped 5 bases and J dropped 6; count of bases not matched to a gene: 7. In DNA form, the CDR3 reads TGTGCCAGCAGTCCGGGACAGACGGGCGAGCAGTACTTC. It codes for CASSPGQTGEQYF.

This clone was observed a single time. The V and J genes are TRBV10-2 and TRBJ2-2, with D possibly being TRBD1 (5 bases). V was clipped by 8 bases and J by 5 bases, with 12 bases between them. This CDR3 contains 13 residues. Per the germline V gene, CDR1 is WSHSY and CDR2 is SAAADI. Here the CDR3 reads CASRVAGTGELFF. CDR3 nucleotides: TGCGCCAGCCGGGTCGCAGGGACCGGGGAGCTGTTTTTT.